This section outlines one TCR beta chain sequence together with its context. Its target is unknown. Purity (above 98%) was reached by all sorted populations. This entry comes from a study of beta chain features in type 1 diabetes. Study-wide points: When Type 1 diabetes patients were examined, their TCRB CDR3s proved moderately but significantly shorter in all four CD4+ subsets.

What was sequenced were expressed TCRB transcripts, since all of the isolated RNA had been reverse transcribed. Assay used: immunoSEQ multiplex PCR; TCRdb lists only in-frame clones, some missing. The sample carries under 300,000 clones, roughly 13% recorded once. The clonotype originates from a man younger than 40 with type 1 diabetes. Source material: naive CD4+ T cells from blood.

The CDR3 reads CASSAPVSSYNEQFF. The CDR3 coding sequence is TGTGCCAGCAGTGCCCCCGTTAGCTCCTACAATGAGCAGTTCTTC. This chain links TRBV6-5 with TRBJ2-1; no clear D. The V end was cut by 5 bases, the J end by 0 bases, with 11 bases between. Germline V gene data show CDR1 as MNHEY and CDR2 as SVGAGI. The CDR3 loop spans 15 amino acids.